This TCR beta chain stems from a study of blood T cell repertoires in COVID-19. This CDR3 contains 13 residues. The germline V gene encodes CDR1 SGHTA and CDR2 FQGTGA. Deletions cut 5 bases from V and 5 bases from J, with 13 bases between. TCRdb's copy holds only in-frame clones and misses some; the assay was immunoSEQ multiplex PCR. The sample lists a few hundred thousand clones; roughly 90% were seen once. This clonotype originated in a woman under 40 who had recovered from COVID-19. The sequenced sample consisted of PBMCs or T cells enriched from blood (not recorded which). V and J are TRBV7-3 and TRBJ2-7; no reliable D call. The CDR3 sequence is CASSLSPRDEQYF. The CDR3 DNA is TGTGCCAGCAGCCTTAGCCCAAGAGACGAGCAGTACTTC.